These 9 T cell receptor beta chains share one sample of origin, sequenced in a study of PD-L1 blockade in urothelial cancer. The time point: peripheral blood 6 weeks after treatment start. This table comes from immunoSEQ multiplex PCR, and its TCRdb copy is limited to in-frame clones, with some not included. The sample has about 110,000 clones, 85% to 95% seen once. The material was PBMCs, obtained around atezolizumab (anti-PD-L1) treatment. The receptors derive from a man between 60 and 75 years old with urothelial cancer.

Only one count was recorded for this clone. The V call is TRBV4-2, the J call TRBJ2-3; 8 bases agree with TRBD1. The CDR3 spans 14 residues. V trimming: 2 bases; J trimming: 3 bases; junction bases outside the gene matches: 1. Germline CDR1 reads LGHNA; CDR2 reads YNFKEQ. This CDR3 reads CASSQRQGTDTQYF. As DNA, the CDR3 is TGTGCCAGCAGCCAACGACAGGGGACAGATACGCAGTATTTT.

CDR3 nucleotide sequence: TGCGCCAGCACCGCAAGGCGGGGGGAGCTGTTTTTT. Its translation: CASTARRGELFF. This chain uses TRBV23-1 with TRBJ2-2, with unresolved D. TRBV23-1 is annotated as an ORF whose role is uncertain. With 7 bases removed from V and 8 bases from J, the gap between germline ends came to 11 bases. The CDR3 has 12 amino acids.

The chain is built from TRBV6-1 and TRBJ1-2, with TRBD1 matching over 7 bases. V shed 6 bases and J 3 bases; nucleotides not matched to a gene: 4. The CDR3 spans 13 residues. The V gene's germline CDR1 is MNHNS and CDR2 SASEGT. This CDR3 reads CASRKTGDYGYTF. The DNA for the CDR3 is TGTGCCAGCAGGAAAACAGGGGACTATGGCTACACCTTC.

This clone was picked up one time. CDR3 sequence (DNA): TGTGCCAGCAGCGGGAGGGTAGCTACAGATACGCAGTATTTT. Translating gives CASSGRVATDTQYF. The gene calls are TRBV2 and TRBJ2-3, with TRBD2 identical over 8 bases. Germline V CDR1 and CDR2: SNHLY, FYNNEI. The length of the CDR3 is 14 residues. The V and J ends lost 6 bases and 3 bases, in that order; junction bases with no gene match: 5.

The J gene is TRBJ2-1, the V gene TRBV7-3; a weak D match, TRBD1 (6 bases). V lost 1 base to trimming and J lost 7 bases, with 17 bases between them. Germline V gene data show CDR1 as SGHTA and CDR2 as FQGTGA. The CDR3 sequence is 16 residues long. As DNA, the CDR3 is TGTGCCAGCAGCTTAAAATTGGGGGCCTCTGAGAATGAGCAGTTCTTC. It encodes CASSLKLGASENEQFF. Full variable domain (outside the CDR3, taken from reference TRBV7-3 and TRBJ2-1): GAGVSQTPSNKVTEKGKYVELRCDPISGHTALYWYRQSLGQGPEFLIYFQGTGAADDSGLPNDRFFAVRPEGSVSTLKIQRTERGDSAVYLCASSLKLGASENEQFFGPGTRLTVL.

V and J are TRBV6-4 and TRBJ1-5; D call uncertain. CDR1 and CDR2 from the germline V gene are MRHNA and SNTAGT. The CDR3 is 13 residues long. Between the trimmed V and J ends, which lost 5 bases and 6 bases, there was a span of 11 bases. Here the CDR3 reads CASSLERGQPQHF. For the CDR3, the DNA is TGTGCCAGCAGTTTAGAGAGAGGTCAGCCCCAGCATTTT.

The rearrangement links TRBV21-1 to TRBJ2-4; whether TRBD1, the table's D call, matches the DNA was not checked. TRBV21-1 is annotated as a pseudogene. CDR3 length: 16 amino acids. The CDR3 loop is CASSRLDKLAKNIQYF. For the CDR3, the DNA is TGTGCCAGCAGCAGATTGGACAAGTTAGCCAAAAACATTCAGTACTTC.

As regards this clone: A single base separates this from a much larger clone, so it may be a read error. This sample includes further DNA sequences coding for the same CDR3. CDR3 amino acids: CAWSRDRPYGYTF. The CDR3 nucleotides read TGTGCCTGGAGTCGGGACAGACCCTATGGCTACACCTTC. The chain links TRBV30 to TRBJ1-2; 7 bases are shared with TRBD1. CDR1 is GTSNPN, CDR2 SVGIG, per germline (reference sequence). Trimming cost V 2 bases and J 4 bases; bases outside gene matches: 4. There are 13 residues in the CDR3.

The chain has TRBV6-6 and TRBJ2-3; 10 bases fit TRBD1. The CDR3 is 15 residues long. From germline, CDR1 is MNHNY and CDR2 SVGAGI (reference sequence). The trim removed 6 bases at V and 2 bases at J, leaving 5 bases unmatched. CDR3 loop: CASSTTGGVTDTQYF. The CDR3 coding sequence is TGTGCCAGCAGCACGACAGGGGGCGTCACAGATACGCAGTATTTT.